These T cell receptor beta chains were read from a single sample in a study of shared clonotypes between healthy human individuals. Sequencing used immunoSEQ multiplex PCR; TCRdb keeps in-frame clones, though not all of them. The repertoire consists of some 2 million clones, with roughly 94% occurring once and the leading ten covering 0.1% to 0.15%. Sequencing input: naive CD4+ T cells sorted from blood. The receptors derive from a man aged 18 to 29 in good health. Both conserved end residues are part of each CDR3. A D gene is named only where the DNA matches it firmly. A row's size may be missing; if present it is once, few, many or a size class.

J	D	V	size	DNA	CDR3
TRBJ1-3	.	TRBV2	.	TGTGCCAGCAGTGAACAGGGTGCCATGGGGAACACCATATATTTT	CASSEQGAMGNTIYF
TRBJ1-5	.	TRBV27	once	TGTGCCAGCAGTTTTACAGCCTTAGGTGGTCAGCCCCAGCATTTT	CASSFTALGGQPQHF
TRBJ1-3	TRBD1	TRBV7-2	.	TGTGCCAGCAGCTCCCGGACAGGAGGAAACACCATATATTTT	CASSSRTGGNTIYF
TRBJ2-3	TRBD2	TRBV11-3	once	TGTGCCAGCAGCTTAGAGGGAGGGCCAACAGATACGCAGTATTTT	CASSLEGGPTDTQYF
TRBJ2-7	TRBD1	TRBV28	.	TGTGCCAGCAGCCCACAGGGGAGCTCCTACGAGCAGTACTTC	CASSPQGSSYEQYF
TRBJ1-4	.	TRBV18	.	TGTGCCAGCTCACCAAGTCTTACACTCCTAGCAACTAATGAAAAACTGTTTTTT	CASSPSLTLLATNEKLFF
TRBJ1-1	.	TRBV30	once	TGTGCCTGGAGTGACACAGTGATGAACACTGAAGCTTTCTTT	CAWSDTVMNTEAFF
TRBJ2-3	.	TRBV5-1	.	TGCGCCAGCAGCGGGAACAGGTTCCTCACAGATACGCAGTATTTT	CASSGNRFLTDTQYF
TRBJ2-1	.	TRBV5-1	.	TGCGCCAGTCAGCAGACGACTGGTCCCTACAATGAGCAGTTCTTC	CASQQTTGPYNEQFF
TRBJ2-5	.	TRBV5-1	.	TGCGCCAGCAGCCTAGGACTTGAAGAGACCCAGTACTTC	CASSLGLEETQYF
TRBJ2-2	.	TRBV11-3	.	TGTGCCAGCAGCTTAAGCTATGGGTTACTCGGCACCGGGGAGCTGTTTTTT	CASSLSYGLLGTGELFF
TRBJ1-4	.	TRBV6-1	.	TGTGCCAGCAGCGACGGACGCAGTGGTGAAAAACTGTTTTTT	CASSDGRSGEKLFF
TRBJ2-7	.	TRBV2	.	TGTGCCAGCAGCGGACCGCAACATCAGAAAAATAACGGAGAGCAGTACTTC	CASSGPQHQKNNGEQYF
TRBJ2-7	.	TRBV2	.	TGTGCCAGCAGTGGGGTGATCTACGAGCAGTACTTC	CASSGVIYEQYF
TRBJ1-2	.	TRBV7-2	once	TGTGCCAGCAGCGCTGGGCGGCAGGGCTCTAACTATGGCTACACCTTC	CASSAGRQGSNYGYTF
TRBJ1-2	.	TRBV19	.	TGTGCCAGTAGTATTAGACAGGCCTATGGCTACACCTTC	CASSIRQAYGYTF
TRBJ1-4	TRBD1	TRBV7-2	.	TGTGCCAGCAGCTTGACAGGGTTTAATGAAAAGCTGTTTTTT	CASSLTGFNEKLFF
TRBJ2-7	.	TRBV6-6	.	TGTGCCAGCAGTTACAACGGACAGTACGAGCAGTACTTC	CASSYNGQYEQYF
TRBJ1-2	.	TRBV5-4	.	TGTGCCAGCAGCTTGGAGGCAAGTCTCTATCGCTACACCTTC	CASSLEASLYRYTF
TRBJ2-1	.	TRBV7-9	.	TGTGCCAGCAGCTTAGCGAGGGACAATGAGCAGTTCTTC	CASSLARDNEQFF
TRBJ1-2	.	TRBV6-5	.	TGTGCCAGCAGTTACTCCGGACACCGAGGGGGTGGCTACACCTTC	CASSYSGHRGGGYTF
TRBJ2-5	.	TRBV10-3	.	TGTGCCATCAGTGTGGGCGAGACCCAGTACTTC	CAISVGETQYF
TRBJ1-1	.	TRBV19	.	TGTGCCAGTAGTATTACAGGGAAGGGCACTGAAGCTTTCTTT	CASSITGKGTEAFF
TRBJ1-5	TRBD1	TRBV7-8	.	TGTGCCAGCAGCTCAGGGGGTAACAATCAGCCCCAGCATTTT	CASSSGGNNQPQHF
TRBJ1-1	TRBD1	TRBV29-1	.	TGCAGCGTTGTCGGTACAGGGGACTTAATCACTGAAGCTTTCTTT	CSVVGTGDLITEAFF
TRBJ1-5	TRBD1	TRBV9	.	TGTGCCAGCAGCCCAAGCGGGACAGGCCGGCAGCCCCAGCATTTT	CASSPSGTGRQPQHF
TRBJ2-7	TRBD1	TRBV30	.	TGTGCCTGGAGCCGGGGGACAGGGATAATTTACGAGCAGTACTTC	CAWSRGTGIIYEQYF
TRBJ2-3	.	TRBV5-1	once	TGCGCCAGCAGCGGCCGGGGCTCCACAGATACGCAGTATTTT	CASSGRGSTDTQYF
TRBJ2-7	.	TRBV5-1	.	TGCGCCAGCAGCTTGCAGGGCTACGAGCAGTACTTC	CASSLQGYEQYF
TRBJ2-7	.	TRBV7-2	.	TGTGCCAGCAGCTACGACCACTACTACGAGCAGTACTTC	CASSYDHYYEQYF
TRBJ1-4	.	TRBV18	.	TGTGCCAGCTCTTCCGGGACCGTTAATGAAAAACTGTTTTTT	CASSSGTVNEKLFF
TRBJ2-7	.	TRBV2	.	TGTGCCAGCAGGGAGCAGGCCTACGAGCAGTACTTC	CASREQAYEQYF
TRBJ2-3	TRBD2	TRBV19	.	TGTGCCAGTAGTATCCCTAGCGGGCCAAGCACAGATACGCAGTATTTT	CASSIPSGPSTDTQYF
TRBJ1-2	.	TRBV7-9	.	TGTGCCAGCAGCTCCGGTCCGGGGGATAACTATGGCTACACCTTC	CASSSGPGDNYGYTF
TRBJ2-7	TRBD2	TRBV5-3	.	TGTGCCAGAAACACGACTCCGGAGGGACTAGCGGGATGGTCCTACGAGCAGTACTTC	CARNTTPEGLAGWSYEQYF
TRBJ2-3	.	TRBV6-1	.	TGTGCCAGCAGTGAAGCAGGAGCGGCGCAGTATTTT	CASSEAGAAQYF
TRBJ2-7	.	TRBV6-1	.	TGTGCCAGCCAAGGGGCATTGTACGAGCAGTACTTC	CASQGALYEQYF
TRBJ2-1	TRBD1	TRBV2	.	TGTGCCAGCATTCCCGGACAGGGGGTAAATGAGCAGTTCTTC	CASIPGQGVNEQFF
TRBJ2-3	.	TRBV2	.	TGTGCCAGCACCTTGACAGGGCGGGACACAGATACGCAGTATTTT	CASTLTGRDTDTQYF
TRBJ2-1	.	TRBV5-6	once	TGTGCCAGCAGCTTGGCGCCTGGACTGCACTCCTACAATGAGCAGTTCTTC	CASSLAPGLHSYNEQFF
TRBJ1-1	.	TRBV18	.	TGTGCCAGCTCACCACTCAAGGGGAACACTGAGGCTTTCTTT	CASSPLKGNTEAFF
TRBJ2-5	.	TRBV2	.	TGTGCCAGCACACCCGTGGGTACCCAGTACTTC	CASTPVGTQYF
TRBJ2-2	.	TRBV7-9	.	TGTGCCAGCAGCTTCTTGCGACGAACCACCGGGGAGCTGTTTTTT	CASSFLRRTTGELFF
TRBJ1-5	.	TRBV6-5	once	TGTGCCAGCAGGATGGGAATTAGTCAGCCCCAGCATTTT	CASRMGISQPQHF
TRBJ1-4	.	TRBV7-3	.	TGTGCCAGCAGCTCTCCGGGACAAACCGAAAAACTGTTTTTT	CASSSPGQTEKLFF
TRBJ2-7	.	TRBV27	.	TGTGCCAGCAGTTTATCAGGGCCTTACGAGCAGTACTTC	CASSLSGPYEQYF
TRBJ1-2	.	TRBV13	few	TGTGCCAGCAGCTTATCCCACGTATATGGCTACACCTTC	CASSLSHVYGYTF
TRBJ2-7	.	TRBV18	.	TGTGCCAGCTCACCAATGGGGGGCGCGGTATACGAGCAGTACTTC	CASSPMGGAVYEQYF
TRBJ2-2	.	TRBV7-2	.	TGTGCCAGCAGCACTCCCACCGGGGAGCTGTTTTTT	CASSTPTGELFF
TRBJ1-2	TRBD1	TRBV7-9	.	TGTGCCAGCAGCGTACAGGGACAGGGGACCGATGGCTACACCTTC	CASSVQGQGTDGYTF
TRBJ1-4	.	TRBV19	few	TGTGCCAGTAGCCTTTCGGGAAAACTGTTTTTT	CASSLSGKLFF
TRBJ2-3	.	TRBV6-5	.	TGTGCCAGCAGTTACTCGGGTGGGGAGAGCACAGATACGCAGTATTTT	CASSYSGGESTDTQYF
TRBJ2-6	TRBD1	TRBV7-3	few	TGTGCCAGCAGCTTAGTGGCAGGGGGCAACGTCCTGACTTTC	CASSLVAGGNVLTF
TRBJ2-3	TRBD2	TRBV5-4	.	TGTGCCAGCAGCCCGGGACTAGCGGGAGAGGGCACAGATACGCAGTATTTT	CASSPGLAGEGTDTQYF
TRBJ2-2	.	TRBV19	.	TGTGCCAGTACCATAGGGTACACCGGGGAGCTGTTTTTT	CASTIGYTGELFF
TRBJ2-3	.	TRBV7-9	.	TGTGCCAGCAGCTTAGGAGGCTATAGCGTTAGCACAGATACGCAGTATTTT	CASSLGGYSVSTDTQYF
TRBJ2-5	.	TRBV5-1	.	TGCGCCAGCAGGCAAGCTCCTAGCGACTGGGGGGAGACCCAGTACTTC	CASRQAPSDWGETQYF
TRBJ1-6	.	TRBV10-3	.	TGTGCCATCAGTGAGGGAACAGGCAATTCACCCCTCCACTTT	CAISEGTGNSPLHF
TRBJ1-3	.	TRBV5-6	.	TGTGCCAGCAGCTTGTTTGGGACTGGAAACACCATATATTTT	CASSLFGTGNTIYF